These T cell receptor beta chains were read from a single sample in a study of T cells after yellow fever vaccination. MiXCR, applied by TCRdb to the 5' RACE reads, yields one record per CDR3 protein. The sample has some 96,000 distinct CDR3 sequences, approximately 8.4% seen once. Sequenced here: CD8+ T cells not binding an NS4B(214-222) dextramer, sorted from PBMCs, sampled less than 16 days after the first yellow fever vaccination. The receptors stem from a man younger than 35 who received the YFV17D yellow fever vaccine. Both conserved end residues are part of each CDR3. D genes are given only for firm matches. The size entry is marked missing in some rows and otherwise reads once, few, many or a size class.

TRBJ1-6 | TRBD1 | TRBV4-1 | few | CASSLPPGQRNNSPLHF | TGCGCCAGCAGCCTCCCCCCGGGACAGAGAAATAATTCACCCCTCCACTTT
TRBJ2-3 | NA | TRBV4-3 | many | CASSQEGLNTDTQYF | TGCGCCAGCAGCCAAGAGGGATTGAACACAGATACGCAGTATTTT
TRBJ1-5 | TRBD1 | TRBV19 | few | CASSIGQVGNQPQHF | TGTGCCAGTAGTATCGGACAGGTGGGAAATCAGCCCCAGCATTTT
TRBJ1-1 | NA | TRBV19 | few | CASRGFPNTEAFF | TGTGCCAGTCGGGGGTTCCCCAACACTGAAGCTTTCTTT
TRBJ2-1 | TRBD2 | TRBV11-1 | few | CASSRTVAGDPSSYNEQFF | TGTGCCAGCAGCCGAACGGTAGCGGGGGACCCGAGCTCCTACAATGAGCAGTTCTTC
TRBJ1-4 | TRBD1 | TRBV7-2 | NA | CASRRGLPGQGIISDATNEKLFF | TGTGCCAGCAGGAGGGGGCTCCCGGGACAGGGAATCATATCAGATGCAACTAATGAAAAACTGTTTTTT
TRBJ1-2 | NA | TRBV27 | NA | CASSSLSSYNYGYTF | TGTGCCAGCAGTTCTTTGTCTTCCTATAACTATGGCTACACCTTC
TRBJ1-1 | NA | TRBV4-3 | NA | CASSQGGGGGEAFF | TGCGCCAGCAGCCAAGGCGGGGGGGGAGGTGAAGCTTTCTTT
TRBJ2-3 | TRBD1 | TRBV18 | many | CASSPGQGAWDTQYF | TGTGCCAGCTCTCCGGGACAGGGGGCATGGGATACGCAGTATTTT
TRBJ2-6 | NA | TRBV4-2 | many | CASSQDNNSGANVLTF | TGTGCCAGCAGCCAAGATAACAACTCTGGGGCCAACGTCCTGACTTTC
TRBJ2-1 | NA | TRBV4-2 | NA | CARGPGVRHNEQFF | TGTGCCAGGGGCCCCGGGGTCCGGCACAATGAGCAGTTCTTC
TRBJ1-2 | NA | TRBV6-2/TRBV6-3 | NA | CASSRLRITGNYGYTF | TGTGCCAGCAGTCGCCTCCGAATAACAGGGAACTATGGCTACACCTTC
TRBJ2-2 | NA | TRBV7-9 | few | CASSFQGTGELFF | TGTGCCAGCAGCTTCCAAGGGACCGGGGAGCTGTTTTTT
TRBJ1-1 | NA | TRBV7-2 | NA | CASRSGTEAFF | TGTGCCAGCAGAAGCGGGACTGAAGCTTTCTTT
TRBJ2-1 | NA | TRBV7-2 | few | CASREVGPEEQFF | TGTGCCAGCAGGGAGGTGGGGCCGGAAGAGCAGTTCTTC
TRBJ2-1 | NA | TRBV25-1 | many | CASSVRRDYNEQFF | TGTGCCAGCAGCGTCCGACGAGATTACAATGAGCAGTTCTTC
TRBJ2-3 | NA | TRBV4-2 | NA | CASSQLSQPTDTQYF | TGTGCCAGCAGCCAACTGAGTCAACCCACAGATACGCAGTATTTT
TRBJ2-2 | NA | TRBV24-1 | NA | CATSDLASTQHTGELFF | TGTGCCACCAGTGATTTGGCCAGCACCCAACACACCGGGGAGCTGTTTTTT
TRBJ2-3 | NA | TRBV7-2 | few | CASSLSPGTQYF | TGTGCCAGCAGCTTATCCCCCGGTACGCAGTATTTT
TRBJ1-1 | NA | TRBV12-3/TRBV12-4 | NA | CASSFTGRPLSEAFF | TGTGCCAGCAGTTTCACGGGACGGCCACTTTCTGAAGCTTTCTTT
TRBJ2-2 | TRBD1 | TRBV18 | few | CASSPRDRGNTGELFF | TGTGCCAGCTCACCACGGGACAGGGGGAACACCGGGGAGCTGTTTTTT
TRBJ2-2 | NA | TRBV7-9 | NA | CASSYQGGSNTGELFF | TGTGCCAGCAGTTACCAGGGGGGATCGAACACCGGGGAGCTGTTTTTT
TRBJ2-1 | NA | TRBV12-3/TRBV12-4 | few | CASRPSTGLYKFF | TGTGCCAGCAGACCCTCGACAGGTTTATATAAGTTCTTC
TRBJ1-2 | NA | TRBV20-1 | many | CSARGPGGYGYTF | TGCAGTGCTAGAGGTCCGGGAGGCTATGGCTACACCTTC
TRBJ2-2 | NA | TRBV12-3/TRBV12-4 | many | CASSLASDTGELFF | TGTGCCAGCAGTTTGGCTAGCGACACCGGGGAGCTGTTTTTT
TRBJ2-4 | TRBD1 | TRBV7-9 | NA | CASSPTGGLNIQYF | TGTGCCAGCAGTCCGACAGGGGGCTTGAACATTCAGTACTTC
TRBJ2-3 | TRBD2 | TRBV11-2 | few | CASSLSGGSTDTQYF | TGTGCCAGCAGCTTAAGCGGGGGGAGCACAGATACGCAGTATTTT
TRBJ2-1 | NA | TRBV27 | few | CASIRSNEQFF | TGTGCCAGCATAAGGTCCAATGAGCAGTTCTTC
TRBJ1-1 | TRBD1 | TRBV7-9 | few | CASSPRDRGELNTEAFF | TGTGCCAGCAGCCCCCGGGACAGGGGAGAGTTGAACACTGAAGCTTTCTTT
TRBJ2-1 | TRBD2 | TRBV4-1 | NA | CASSQYPKTSGGAHNEQFF | TGCGCCAGCAGCCAATACCCTAAAACTAGCGGGGGGGCCCACAATGAGCAGTTCTTC
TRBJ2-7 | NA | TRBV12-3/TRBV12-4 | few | CASTKGREQYF | TGTGCCAGCACGAAGGGGAGAGAGCAGTACTTC
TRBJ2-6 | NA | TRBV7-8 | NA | CASSLPDSGANVLTF | TGTGCCAGCAGCTTACCGGACTCTGGGGCCAACGTCCTGACTTTC
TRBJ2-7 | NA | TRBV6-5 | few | CASSLGRTETYEQYF | TGTGCCAGCAGTTTGGGACGGACGGAAACCTACGAGCAGTACTTC
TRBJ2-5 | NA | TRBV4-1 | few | CASSPYTGYETQYF | TGCGCCAGCAGCCCTTACACAGGGTATGAGACCCAGTACTTC
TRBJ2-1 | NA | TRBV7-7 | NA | CASSADLSRGSDEQFF | TGTGCTAGCAGTGCGGACCTCTCCAGGGGTTCGGATGAGCAGTTCTTC
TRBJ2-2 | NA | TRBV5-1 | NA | CASSFREFTGELFF | TGCGCCAGCAGCTTTCGAGAGTTCACCGGGGAGCTGTTTTTT
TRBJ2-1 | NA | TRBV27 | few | CASSLGMVADEQFF | TGTGCCAGCAGCCTAGGAATGGTGGCCGATGAGCAGTTCTTC
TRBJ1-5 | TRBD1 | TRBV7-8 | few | CASSFGGGFNQPQHF | TGTGCCAGCAGCTTTGGAGGGGGCTTCAATCAGCCCCAGCATTTT
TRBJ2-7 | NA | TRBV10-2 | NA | CASKGTRYEQYF | TGCGCCAGCAAGGGGACACGGTACGAGCAGTACTTC
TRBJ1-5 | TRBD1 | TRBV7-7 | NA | CASSFVRGQGFWQPQHF | TGTGCCAGCAGCTTCGTTAGAGGACAGGGGTTCTGGCAGCCCCAGCATTTT
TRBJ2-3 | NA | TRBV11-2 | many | CASSLVGVSDTQYF | TGTGCCAGCAGCTTAGTTGGGGTTTCAGATACGCAGTATTTT
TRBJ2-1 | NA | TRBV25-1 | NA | CASSEGLWGNEQFF | TGTGCCAGCAGTGAGGGGTTATGGGGCAATGAGCAGTTCTTC
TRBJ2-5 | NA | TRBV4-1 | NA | CASSHRRGQETQYF | TGCGCCAGCAGCCACCGTAGGGGGCAAGAGACCCAGTACTTC
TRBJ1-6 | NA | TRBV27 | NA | CASCRSSYNSPLHF | TGTGCCAGTTGTCGGAGCTCCTATAATTCACCCCTCCACTTT
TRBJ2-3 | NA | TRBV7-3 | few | CASSLEPRTIDTQYF | TGTGCCAGCAGCTTAGAACCGAGGACTATCGATACGCAGTATTTT
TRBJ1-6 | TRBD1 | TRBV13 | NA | CASSLIAGGRLTLHF | TGTGCCAGCAGCTTAATCGCAGGGGGCCGTCTGACCCTCCACTTT
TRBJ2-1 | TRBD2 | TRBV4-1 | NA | CASSQGGLASGYNEQFF | TGCGCCAGCAGCCAAGGGGGACTAGCGAGTGGATACAATGAGCAGTTCTTC
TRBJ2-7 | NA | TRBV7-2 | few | CASSDTYEQYF | TGTGCCAGCAGCGACACCTACGAGCAGTACTTC
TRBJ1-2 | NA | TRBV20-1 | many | CSARVGDLYGYTF | TGCAGTGCTAGGGTAGGGGATCTCTATGGCTACACCTTC